This TCR beta chain emerged from a study of cytomegalovirus exposure and HLA in healthy donors. Study context: Genotyping showed less than 85% of 300 to 450 donors falling in the Caucasian-associated ancestry cluster.

Overall study results and limits: A later analysis, which compared TCR beta chains of equal frequency, found the HLA-associated ones more clonally expanded. Three of the chains that were CMV-associated were confirmed in vitro to be specific for CMV antigens.

In the case of this clone: The antigen remains unidentified.

Both 60 Vbeta primers and 13 Jbeta primers went into the PCR. Using immunoSEQ multiplex PCR, the repertoire was profiled, and TCRdb retains in-frame clones only, with some absent. The sample includes 170,000 or so clones, more than 60% seen only once; the top ten take roughly 1.4%. The sequence was obtained from a woman under 40 in good health and CMV-seronegative. Sequenced: PBMCs.

Written as DNA, the CDR3 is TGTGCCAGCAGCTCACTACAGGGGGATTTCTACGAGCAGTACTTC. Protein: CASSSLQGDFYEQYF. The J gene is TRBJ2-7, the V gene TRBV14, with 8 bases fitting TRBD1. In germline, CDR1 is SGHDN, CDR2 FVKESK. The J segment lost 3 bases and the V segment lost 5 bases, leaving 9 bases of the junction unmatched. CDR3 length: 15 residues.